Listed below are T cell receptor beta chains from one sample, sequenced in a study of shared clonotypes between healthy human individuals. Generated by immunoSEQ multiplex PCR, the TCRdb table keeps only in-frame clones and is missing some. The sample contains approximately 2.1 million clones, 90% to 95% of which appear only once. Sequencing was carried out using naive CD4+ T cells from PBMCs. These receptors came from a man aged 18 to 30 in good health. Some clones in this sample may be carry-over from other donors' samples. CDR3s include the opening cysteine and the closing phenylalanine or tryptophan. The order of the fields is V gene, J gene, CDR3 length, CDR3 protein.

V gene: TRBV20-1; J gene: TRBJ1-2; CDR3 length: 11; CDR3 protein: CSKTGQYGYTF
V gene: TRBV7-2; J gene: TRBJ2-1; CDR3 length: 15; CDR3 protein: CASSLGTSGNDEQFF
V gene: TRBV7-3; J gene: TRBJ2-7; CDR3 length: 14; CDR3 protein: CASSLTGRSYEQYF
V gene: TRBV28; J gene: TRBJ2-3; CDR3 length: 12; CDR3 protein: CASGEHTDTQYF
V gene: TRBV18; J gene: TRBJ2-2; CDR3 length: 14; CDR3 protein: CASSPSGDTGELFF
V gene: TRBV6-5; J gene: TRBJ2-1; CDR3 length: 16; CDR3 protein: CASSSRVAASYNEQFF
V gene: TRBV15; J gene: TRBJ2-7; CDR3 length: 14; CDR3 protein: CATSRVASDYEQYF
V gene: TRBV5-8; J gene: TRBJ1-5; CDR3 length: 14; CDR3 protein: CASSRRGGNQPQHF
V gene: TRBV7-2; J gene: TRBJ1-1; CDR3 length: 16; CDR3 protein: CASSLAGTGGYTEAFF
V gene: TRBV5-1; J gene: TRBJ2-3; CDR3 length: 14; CDR3 protein: CASSLLREGDTQYF
V gene: TRBV5-1; J gene: TRBJ2-7; CDR3 length: 16; CDR3 protein: CASSVTPHIEFYEQYF
V gene: TRBV5-1; J gene: TRBJ1-1; CDR3 length: 14; CDR3 protein: CASSLAAGTVGAFF
V gene: TRBV6-5; J gene: TRBJ2-7; CDR3 length: 13; CDR3 protein: CASSYGTTYEQYF
V gene: TRBV6-1; J gene: TRBJ1-3; CDR3 length: 13; CDR3 protein: CASSESVNGAGNF
V gene: TRBV28; J gene: TRBJ2-7; CDR3 length: 16; CDR3 protein: CASSLPRTATPYEQYF
V gene: TRBV28; J gene: TRBJ1-2; CDR3 length: 14; CDR3 protein: CASSFETELYGYTF
V gene: TRBV6-5; J gene: TRBJ2-3; CDR3 length: 14; CDR3 protein: CASSWGQGSDTQYF
V gene: TRBV6-5; J gene: TRBJ2-7; CDR3 length: 14; CDR3 protein: CASSYSPAPPMKYF
V gene: TRBV5-1; J gene: TRBJ1-3; CDR3 length: 15; CDR3 protein: CASRAGDSSGNTIYF
V gene: TRBV5-1; J gene: TRBJ1-4; CDR3 length: 14; CDR3 protein: CASSLDGRNEKLFF
V gene: TRBV23-1; J gene: TRBJ1-3; CDR3 length: 12; CDR3 protein: CASGGTGNTIYF
V gene: TRBV28; J gene: TRBJ2-4; CDR3 length: 15; CDR3 protein: CASSPPGQVPSIQYF
V gene: TRBV9; J gene: TRBJ2-7; CDR3 length: 15; CDR3 protein: CASSAGLAFSYEQYF
V gene: TRBV4-2; J gene: TRBJ2-5; CDR3 length: 15; CDR3 protein: CASSRTGTTQETQYF
V gene: TRBV5-4; J gene: TRBJ1-2; CDR3 length: 13; CDR3 protein: CASSSTGAIGYTF
V gene: TRBV2; J gene: TRBJ1-5; CDR3 length: 14; CDR3 protein: CASGEGARNQPQHF
V gene: TRBV9; J gene: TRBJ2-5; CDR3 length: 16; CDR3 protein: CASSPTGGGSGETQYF
V gene: TRBV5-1; J gene: TRBJ2-3; CDR3 length: 16; CDR3 protein: CASSWDFSGSADTQYF
V gene: TRBV11-2; J gene: TRBJ2-1; CDR3 length: 15; CDR3 protein: CASSPTRGSYNEQFF
V gene: TRBV4-1; J gene: TRBJ2-7; CDR3 length: 16; CDR3 protein: CASSQKLQGAGNEQYF
V gene: TRBV7-3; J gene: TRBJ2-2; CDR3 length: 13; CDR3 protein: CASSFIKTGELFF
V gene: TRBV2; J gene: TRBJ2-5; CDR3 length: 14; CDR3 protein: CASSVPSAQETQYF
V gene: TRBV28; J gene: TRBJ2-7; CDR3 length: 14; CDR3 protein: CASQGLAFPYEQYF
V gene: TRBV5-4; J gene: TRBJ2-2; CDR3 length: 15; CDR3 protein: CASSLGKTGTGELFF
V gene: TRBV5-1; J gene: TRBJ2-5; CDR3 length: 14; CDR3 protein: CASSLALARETQYF
V gene: TRBV2; J gene: TRBJ1-5; CDR3 length: 14; CDR3 protein: CASSETGRGQPQHF
V gene: TRBV27; J gene: TRBJ2-3; CDR3 length: 15; CDR3 protein: CAANVAGGKADTQYF
V gene: TRBV14; J gene: TRBJ2-2; CDR3 length: 16; CDR3 protein: CASSQRQGTGPGELFF
V gene: TRBV7-8; J gene: TRBJ1-5; CDR3 length: 12; CDR3 protein: CASRAVNQPQHF
V gene: TRBV5-4; J gene: TRBJ2-7; CDR3 length: 15; CDR3 protein: CASSSLAEGTYEQYF
V gene: TRBV18; J gene: TRBJ2-3; CDR3 length: 14; CDR3 protein: CASSPPDNRETQYF
V gene: TRBV9; J gene: TRBJ2-1; CDR3 length: 15; CDR3 protein: CASSVDGRGVNEQFF
V gene: TRBV30; J gene: TRBJ2-7; CDR3 length: 16; CDR3 protein: CAWIPGLAGRGYEQYF
V gene: TRBV29-1; J gene: TRBJ2-7; CDR3 length: 16; CDR3 protein: CSVEDPTGSLDYEQYF
V gene: TRBV6-6; J gene: TRBJ1-3; CDR3 length: 14; CDR3 protein: CASSYGDSGNTIYF
V gene: TRBV14; J gene: TRBJ1-2; CDR3 length: 15; CDR3 protein: CASSQDLGTGYGYTF
V gene: TRBV29-1; J gene: TRBJ1-5; CDR3 length: 12; CDR3 protein: CSARYSNQPQHF
V gene: TRBV28; J gene: TRBJ1-5; CDR3 length: 12; CDR3 protein: CASSIGTGGGHF
V gene: TRBV7-2; J gene: TRBJ1-2; CDR3 length: 14; CDR3 protein: CASSLVEGVYGYTF
V gene: TRBV7-8; J gene: TRBJ2-5; CDR3 length: 14; CDR3 protein: CASSPQGGTETQYF
V gene: TRBV5-5; J gene: TRBJ2-3; CDR3 length: 18; CDR3 protein: CASSLLAGGHGSADTQYF
V gene: TRBV6-1; J gene: TRBJ2-4; CDR3 length: 12; CDR3 protein: CASSERQNIQYF
V gene: TRBV18; J gene: TRBJ2-1; CDR3 length: 14; CDR3 protein: CASSPSTGGNEQFF
V gene: TRBV29-1; J gene: TRBJ1-1; CDR3 length: 13; CDR3 protein: CSVRGGLHTEAFF
V gene: TRBV29-1; J gene: TRBJ2-7; CDR3 length: 13; CDR3 protein: CSVEGLWPYEQYF
V gene: TRBV5-1; J gene: TRBJ2-3; CDR3 length: 14; CDR3 protein: CASSFTGGTDTQYF
V gene: TRBV6-6; J gene: TRBJ1-2; CDR3 length: 16; CDR3 protein: CASSYDTSLGTGGYTF
V gene: TRBV4-2; J gene: TRBJ1-1; CDR3 length: 13; CDR3 protein: CASSPPGGTEAFF
V gene: TRBV7-9; J gene: TRBJ1-1; CDR3 length: 12; CDR3 protein: CASSLAGPEAFF